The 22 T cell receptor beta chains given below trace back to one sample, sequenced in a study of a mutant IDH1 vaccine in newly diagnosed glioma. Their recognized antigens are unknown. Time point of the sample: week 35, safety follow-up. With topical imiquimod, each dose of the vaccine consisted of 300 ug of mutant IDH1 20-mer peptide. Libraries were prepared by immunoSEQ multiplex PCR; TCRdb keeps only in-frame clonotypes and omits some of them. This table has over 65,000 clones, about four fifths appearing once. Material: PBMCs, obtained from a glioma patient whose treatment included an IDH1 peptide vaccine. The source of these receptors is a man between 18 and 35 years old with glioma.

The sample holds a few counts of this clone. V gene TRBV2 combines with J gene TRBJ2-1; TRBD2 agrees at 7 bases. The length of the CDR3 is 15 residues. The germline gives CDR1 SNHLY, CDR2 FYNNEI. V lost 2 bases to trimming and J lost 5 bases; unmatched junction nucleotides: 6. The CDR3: CASSERRGIDNEQFF. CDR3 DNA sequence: TGTGCCAGCAGTGAAAGGCGGGGGATAGACAATGAGCAGTTCTTC.

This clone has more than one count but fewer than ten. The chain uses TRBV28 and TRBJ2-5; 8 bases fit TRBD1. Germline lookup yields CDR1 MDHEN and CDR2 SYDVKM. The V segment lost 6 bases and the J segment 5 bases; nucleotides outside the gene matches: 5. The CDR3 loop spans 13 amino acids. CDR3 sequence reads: CASSWTGPETQYF. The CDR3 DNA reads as TGTGCCAGCAGCTGGACAGGGCCGGAGACCCAGTACTTC.

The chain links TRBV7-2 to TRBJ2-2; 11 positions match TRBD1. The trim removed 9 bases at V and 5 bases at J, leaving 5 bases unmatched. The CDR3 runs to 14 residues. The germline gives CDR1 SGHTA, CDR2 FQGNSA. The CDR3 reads CASSRDRGTGELFF. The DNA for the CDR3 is TGTGCCAGTTCCCGGGACAGGGGGACCGGGGAGCTGTTTTTT. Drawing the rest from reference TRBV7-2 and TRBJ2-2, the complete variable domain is GAGVSQSPSNKVTEKGKDVELRCDPISGHTALYWYRQSLGQGLEFLIYFQGNSAPDKSGLPSDRFSAERTGGSVSTLTIQRTQQEDSAVYLCASSRDRGTGELFFGEGSRLTVL.

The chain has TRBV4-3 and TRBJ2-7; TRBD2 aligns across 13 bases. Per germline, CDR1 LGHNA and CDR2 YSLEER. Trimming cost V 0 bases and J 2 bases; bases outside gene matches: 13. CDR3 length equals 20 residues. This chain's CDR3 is CASSQDRTLAGGPPTYEQYF. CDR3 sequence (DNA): TGCGCCAGCAGCCAAGACAGGACACTAGCGGGAGGGCCCCCTACCTACGAGCAGTACTTC.

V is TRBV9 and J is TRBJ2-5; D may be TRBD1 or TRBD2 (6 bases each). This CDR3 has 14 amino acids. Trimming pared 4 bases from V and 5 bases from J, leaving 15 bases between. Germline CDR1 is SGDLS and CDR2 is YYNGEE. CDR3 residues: CASSPRRGEETQYF. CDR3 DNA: TGTGCCAGCAGCCCCAGGAGGGGGGAGGAGACCCAGTACTTC.

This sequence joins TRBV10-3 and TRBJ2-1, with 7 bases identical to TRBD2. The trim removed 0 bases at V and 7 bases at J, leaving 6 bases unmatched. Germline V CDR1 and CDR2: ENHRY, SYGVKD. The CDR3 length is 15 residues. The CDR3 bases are TGTGCCATCAGTGAGTCGCGCGAGCGGGGTAATGAGCAGTTCTTC. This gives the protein CAISESRERGNEQFF.

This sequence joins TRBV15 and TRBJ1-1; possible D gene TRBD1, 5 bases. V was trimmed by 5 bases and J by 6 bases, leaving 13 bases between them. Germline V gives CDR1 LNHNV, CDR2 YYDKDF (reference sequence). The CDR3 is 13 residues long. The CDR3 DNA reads TGTGCCACCAGCCCCCAGGGCTGGGCTGAAGCTTTCTTT. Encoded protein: CATSPQGWAEAFF.

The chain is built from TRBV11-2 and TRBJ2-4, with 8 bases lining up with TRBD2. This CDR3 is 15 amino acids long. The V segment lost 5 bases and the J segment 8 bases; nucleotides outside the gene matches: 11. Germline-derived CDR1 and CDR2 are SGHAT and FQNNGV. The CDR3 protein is CASSGVTSGSDIQYF. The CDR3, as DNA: TGTGCCAGCAGCGGCGTAACCAGCGGGAGTGACATTCAGTACTTC.

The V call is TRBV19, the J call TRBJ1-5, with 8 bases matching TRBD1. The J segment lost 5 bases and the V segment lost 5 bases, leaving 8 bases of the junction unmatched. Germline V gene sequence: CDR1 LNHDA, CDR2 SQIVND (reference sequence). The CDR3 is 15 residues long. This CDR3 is CASSLWTGRDQPQHF. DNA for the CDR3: TGTGCCAGTAGTCTCTGGACAGGGCGGGATCAGCCCCAGCATTTT.

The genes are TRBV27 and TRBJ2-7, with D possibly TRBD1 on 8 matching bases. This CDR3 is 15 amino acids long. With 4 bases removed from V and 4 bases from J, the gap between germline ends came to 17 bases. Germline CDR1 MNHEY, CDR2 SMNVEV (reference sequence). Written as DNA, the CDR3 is TGTGCCAGCAGTTCCGGACAGGGAGGGTTATACGAGCAGTACTTC. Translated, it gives CASSSGQGGLYEQYF.

This CDR3 is CASSAKLWGAGPQHF. The CDR3 DNA reads TGTGCCAGCAGTGCAAAATTGTGGGGTGCGGGACCCCAGCATTTT. V is TRBV27 and J is TRBJ1-5, with D uncertain. V was pared by 5 bases and J by 10 bases, with 21 bases between. This CDR3 comprises 15 residues. Germline loops: CDR1 MNHEY, CDR2 SMNVEV (reference sequence).

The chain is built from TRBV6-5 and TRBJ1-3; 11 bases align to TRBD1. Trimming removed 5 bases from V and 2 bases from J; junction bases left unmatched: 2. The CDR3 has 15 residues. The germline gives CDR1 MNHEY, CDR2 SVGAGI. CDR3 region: CASSRTGGAGNTIYF. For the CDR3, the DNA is TGTGCCAGCAGTAGGACAGGGGGCGCTGGAAACACCATATATTTT.

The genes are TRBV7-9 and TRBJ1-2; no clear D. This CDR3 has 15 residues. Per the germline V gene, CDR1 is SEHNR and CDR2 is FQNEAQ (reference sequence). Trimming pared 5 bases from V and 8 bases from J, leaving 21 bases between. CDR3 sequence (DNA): TGTGCCAGCAGCCTCCACTCCGGGCCTTTGGGCGGCTACACCTTC. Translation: CASSLHSGPLGGYTF. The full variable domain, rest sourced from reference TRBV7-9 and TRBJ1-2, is DTGVSQNPRHKITKRGQNVTFRCDPISEHNRLYWYRQTLGQGPEFLTYFQNEAQLEKSRLLSDRFSAERPKGSFSTLEIQRTEQGDSAMYLCASSLHSGPLGGYTFGSGTRLTVV.

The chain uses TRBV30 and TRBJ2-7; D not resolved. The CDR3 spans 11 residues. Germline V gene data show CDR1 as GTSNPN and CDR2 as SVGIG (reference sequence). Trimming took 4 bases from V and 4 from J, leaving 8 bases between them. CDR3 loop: CAWTLGYEQYF. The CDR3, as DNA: TGTGCCTGGACTTTGGGTTACGAGCAGTACTTC.

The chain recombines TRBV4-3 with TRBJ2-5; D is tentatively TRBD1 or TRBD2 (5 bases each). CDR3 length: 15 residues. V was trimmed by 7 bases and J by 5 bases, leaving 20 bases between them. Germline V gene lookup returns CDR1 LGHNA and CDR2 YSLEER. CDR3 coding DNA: TGCGCCAGCACACGGGACCCTGGGTCGCGGGAGACCCAGTACTTC. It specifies CASTRDPGSRETQYF.

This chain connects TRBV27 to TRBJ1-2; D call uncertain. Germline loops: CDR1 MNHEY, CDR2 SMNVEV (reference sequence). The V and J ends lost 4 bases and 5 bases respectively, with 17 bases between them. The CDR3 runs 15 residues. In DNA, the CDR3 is TGTGCCAGCAGTTCACCTAGGACGGGAACTTATGGCTACACCTTC. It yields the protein CASSSPRTGTYGYTF.

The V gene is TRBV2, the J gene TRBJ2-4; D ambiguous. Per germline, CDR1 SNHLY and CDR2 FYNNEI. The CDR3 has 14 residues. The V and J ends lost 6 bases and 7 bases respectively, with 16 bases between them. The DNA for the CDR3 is TGTGCCAGCAGCGTCGACACACCCGGGAACATTCAGTACTTC. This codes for CASSVDTPGNIQYF.

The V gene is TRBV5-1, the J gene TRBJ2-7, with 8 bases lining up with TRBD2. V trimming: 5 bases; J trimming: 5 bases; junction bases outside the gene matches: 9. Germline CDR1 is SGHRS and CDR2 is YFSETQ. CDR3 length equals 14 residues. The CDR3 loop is CASRPGGSRDEQYF. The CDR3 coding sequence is TGCGCCAGCAGGCCGGGGGGGAGTCGGGACGAGCAGTACTTC.

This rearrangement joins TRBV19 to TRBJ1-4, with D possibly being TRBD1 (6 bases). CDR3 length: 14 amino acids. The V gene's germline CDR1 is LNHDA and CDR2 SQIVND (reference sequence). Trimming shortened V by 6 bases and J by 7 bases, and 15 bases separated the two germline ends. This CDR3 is CASRDPGAAEKLFF. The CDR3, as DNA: TGTGCCAGTAGGGACCCAGGGGCGGCTGAAAAACTGTTTTTT. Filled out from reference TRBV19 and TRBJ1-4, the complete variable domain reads DGGITQSPKYLFRKEGQNVTLSCEQNLNHDAMYWYRQDPGQGLRLIYYSQIVNDFQKGDIAEGYSVSREKKESFPLTVTSAQKNPTAFYLCASRDPGAAEKLFFGSGTQLSVL.

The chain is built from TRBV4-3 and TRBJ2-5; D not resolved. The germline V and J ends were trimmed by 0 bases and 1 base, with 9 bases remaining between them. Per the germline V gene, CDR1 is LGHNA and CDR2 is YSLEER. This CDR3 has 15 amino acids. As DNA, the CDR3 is TGCGCCAGCAGCCAAGATTTCGCAAGCCAAGAGACCCAGTACTTC. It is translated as CASSQDFASQETQYF.

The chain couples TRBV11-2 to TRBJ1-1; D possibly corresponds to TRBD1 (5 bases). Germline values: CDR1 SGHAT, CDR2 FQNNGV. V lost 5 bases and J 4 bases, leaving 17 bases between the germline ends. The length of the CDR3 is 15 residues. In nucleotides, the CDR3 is TGTGCCAGCAGCCTCTCACCGGGGGGAGGCACTGAAGCTTTCTTT. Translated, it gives CASSLSPGGGTEAFF.

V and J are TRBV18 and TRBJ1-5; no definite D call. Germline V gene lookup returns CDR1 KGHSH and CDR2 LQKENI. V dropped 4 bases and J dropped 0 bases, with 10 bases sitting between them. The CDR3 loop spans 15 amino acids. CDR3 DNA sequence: TGTGCCAGCTCACTTACTCGGGATAGCAATCAGCCCCAGCATTTT. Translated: CASSLTRDSNQPQHF.